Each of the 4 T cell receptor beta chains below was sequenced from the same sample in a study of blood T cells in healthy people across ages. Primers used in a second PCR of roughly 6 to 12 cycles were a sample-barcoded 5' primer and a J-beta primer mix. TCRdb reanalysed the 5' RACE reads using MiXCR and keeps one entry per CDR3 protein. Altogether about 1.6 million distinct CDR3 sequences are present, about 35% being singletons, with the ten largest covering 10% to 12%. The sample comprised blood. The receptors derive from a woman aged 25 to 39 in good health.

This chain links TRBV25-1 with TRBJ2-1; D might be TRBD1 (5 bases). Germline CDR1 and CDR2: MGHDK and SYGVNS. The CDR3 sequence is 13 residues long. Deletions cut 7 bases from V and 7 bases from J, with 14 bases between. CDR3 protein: CASTQAGWNEQFF. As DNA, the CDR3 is TGTGCCAGCACCCAAGCAGGGTGGAATGAGCAGTTCTTC.

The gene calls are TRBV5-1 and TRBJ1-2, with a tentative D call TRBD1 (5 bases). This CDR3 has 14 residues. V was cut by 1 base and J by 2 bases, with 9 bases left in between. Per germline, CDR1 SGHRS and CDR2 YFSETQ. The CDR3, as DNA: TGCGCCAGCAGCTTGAATGGACACAACTATGGCTACACCTTC. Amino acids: CASSLNGHNYGYTF.

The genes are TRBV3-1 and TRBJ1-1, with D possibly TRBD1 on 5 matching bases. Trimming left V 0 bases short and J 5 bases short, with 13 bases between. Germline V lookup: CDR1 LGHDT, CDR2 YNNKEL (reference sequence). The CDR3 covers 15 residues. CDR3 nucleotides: TGTGCCAGCAGCCAAGATGCGGGGGTGCGGACTGAAGCTTTCTTT. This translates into CASSQDAGVRTEAFF.

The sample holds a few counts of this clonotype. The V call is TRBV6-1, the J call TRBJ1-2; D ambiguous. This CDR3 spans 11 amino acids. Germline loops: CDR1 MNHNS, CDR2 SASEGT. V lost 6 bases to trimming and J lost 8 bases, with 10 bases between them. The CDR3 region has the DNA TGTGCCAGCAGCCGGGTAGGCGGCTACACCTTC. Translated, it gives CASSRVGGYTF.